One T cell receptor (beta chain) is described in this entry. Its matching antigen is unknown. Primers for the PCR totalled 60 Vbeta and 13 Jbeta. Generated by immunoSEQ multiplex PCR, the TCRdb table keeps only in-frame clones and is missing some. Among 200,000 to 250,000 clones listed, 60% to 80% were seen once. This sample was taken from a study of cytomegalovirus exposure and HLA in healthy donors. Study results and caveats: In a later analysis, compared with equally common non-associated chains, HLA-associated beta chains were more expanded. A later analysis reportedly found that, within productive TCRs, an Asian-associated ancestry cluster had fewer N-insertions than the mean observed across the roughly 630 donors. For most TCR sequences rarity was the rule, although some public TCRs occurred in many donors.

Material for sequencing was PBMCs. The source is a young man in good health and CMV-seronegative.

The CDR3 spells CASSLGPNTGELFF. Written as DNA, the CDR3 is TGTGCCAGCAGCTTAGGGCCGAACACCGGGGAGCTGTTTTTT. The chain combines TRBV11-3 with TRBJ2-2; D ambiguous. This CDR3 is built from 14 residues. Germline assignment: CDR1 SGHNT and CDR2 YENEEA. V was cut by 1 base and J by 0 bases, with 3 bases left in between.